A single sample is the source of the 26 T cell receptor beta chains below, sequenced in a study of shared clonotypes between healthy human individuals (TCRdb year 2020). The library relied on the immunoSEQ multiplex PCR assay. TCRdb's version of the immuneACCESS table is confined to in-frame rearrangements and falls short of the full clone set. An unresolved V gene accounts for under half of the shortfall where checked; the remainder is of unknown origin. The sample table holds around 2.5 million clones, of which 93% were seen once. The ten most abundant clones make up about 0.38% of the sample. Sequencing used naive CD4+ T cells from PBMCs. In light of the paper, this sample's cell subset or site label describes: CD45RA+ positively selected. All receptors derive from a man aged 18 to 35 in good health. Some clones in this sample may be carry-over from other donors' samples.

Notes on this clone: The sample has other DNA sequences that encode this CDR3 too. This chain joins TRBV9 and TRBJ2-2; no definite D call. CDR1 and CDR2 from the germline V gene are SGDLS and YYNGEE. The CDR3 has 13 amino acids. The V end was cut by 0 bases, the J end by 6 bases, with 6 bases between. The CDR3 is CASSVGGSGELFF. CDR3 DNA: TGTGCCAGCAGCGTAGGAGGCTCCGGGGAGCTGTTTTTT.

This chain connects TRBV19 to TRBJ1-4, with D unresolved. The CDR3 is 15 residues long. Germline V CDR1 and CDR2: LNHDA, SQIVND (reference sequence). The V end lost 4 bases, the J end lost 3 bases, and 12 bases lay between the germline ends. The CDR3 DNA follows: TGTGCCAGTAGTAACAAAAGGGCGGCTAATGAAAAACTGTTTTTT. As protein: CASSNKRAANEKLFF.

The chain carries TRBV9 and TRBJ2-1, with 9 bases lining up with TRBD1. This CDR3 contains 15 residues. The V gene end was trimmed by 0 bases and the J gene end by 8 bases; junction bases not matched to a gene: 6. The germline V gene has CDR1 SGDLS and CDR2 YYNGEE. CDR3 amino acids: CASSVGDRGLYEQFF. For the CDR3, the DNA is TGTGCCAGCAGCGTAGGTGACAGGGGGTTGTATGAGCAGTTCTTC.

The chain combines TRBV7-8 with TRBJ2-7; D might be TRBD1 or TRBD2, each matching 5 bases. Germline lookup yields CDR1 SGHVS and CDR2 FQNEAQ. The V and J ends lost 3 bases and 8 bases respectively, with 14 bases between them. The CDR3 is 13 amino acids. Here the CDR3 DNA reads TGTGCCAGCAGCTTGCAAAGGGACGGAAAGCAGTACTTC. Its translation: CASSLQRDGKQYF.

This chain uses TRBV10-3 with TRBJ2-7, with D perhaps TRBD1 or TRBD2 (5 bases each). CDR1 and CDR2 from the germline V gene are ENHRY and SYGVKD. V lost 4 bases to trimming and J lost 4 bases, with 17 bases between them. This CDR3 contains 15 residues. The CDR3 spells CAISGGTGFQYEQYF. DNA of the CDR3: TGTGCCATCAGTGGGGGGACGGGTTTCCAATACGAGCAGTACTTC.

The chain employs TRBV11-2 and TRBJ2-1; D gene ambiguous. The CDR3 totals 15 residues. The germline V gene encodes CDR1 SGHAT and CDR2 FQNNGV. The germline V and J ends were trimmed by 0 bases and 0 bases, with 6 bases remaining between them. CDR3 coding DNA: TGTGCCAGCAGCTTAGACCCGAGCTCCTACAATGAGCAGTTCTTC. This translates into CASSLDPSSYNEQFF.

The chain links TRBV7-6 to TRBJ2-2; 7 bases agree with TRBD2. CDR3 length: 16 amino acids. V shed 1 base and J 7 bases; nucleotides not matched to a gene: 9. Germline CDR1 SGHVS, CDR2 FNYEAQ. CDR3 sequence (DNA): TGTGCCAGCAGCTTAGAGGCCTCTAGCGGTCACGGGGAGCTGTTTTTT. Translated: CASSLEASSGHGELFF.

The chain couples TRBV19 to TRBJ2-3; D not resolved. The germline V gene has CDR1 LNHDA and CDR2 SQIVND (reference sequence). This CDR3 is built from 13 residues. V was clipped by 5 bases and J by 1 base, with 7 bases between them. CDR3 protein: CASSFRGTDTQYF. The CDR3 DNA is TGTGCCAGTAGTTTCCGGGGCACAGATACGCAGTATTTT.

The chain carries TRBV25-1 and TRBJ2-5; 9 bases are a match to TRBD1. Near its end, the DNA agrees better with TRBJ2-7, so the J call may be wrong. Germline V lookup: CDR1 MGHDK, CDR2 SYGVNS. The CDR3 totals 14 residues. CDR3 protein: CASSGDRVVSEQYF. CDR3 nucleotides: TGTGCCAGCAGTGGGGACAGGGTTGTTTCCGAGCAGTACTTC.

Worth noting for this clone: Within the sample, other DNA sequences also encode this same CDR3. This chain uses TRBV6-1 with TRBJ2-7, with 11 bases identical to TRBD2. V gave up 6 bases and J gave up 3 bases; unmatched junction bases: 1. CDR1 and CDR2 from the germline V gene are MNHNS and SASEGT. The CDR3 has 13 amino acids. The CDR3 spells CASRGLAVYEQYF. DNA for the CDR3: TGTGCCAGCAGGGGACTAGCGGTCTACGAGCAGTACTTC.

This clone is a singleton in its sample. In DNA form, the CDR3 reads TGTGCCAGCAGCAACCGGGACAGGAACACCGGGGAGCTGTTTTTT. Translation gives CASSNRDRNTGELFF. The rearrangement joins TRBV7-8 to TRBJ2-2, with 7 bases lining up with TRBD1. The CDR3 extends over 15 amino acids. Germline values: CDR1 SGHVS, CDR2 FQNEAQ. Unmatched junction bases numbered 4, after V lost 5 bases and J lost 1 base.

The V gene is TRBV5-1, the J gene TRBJ2-1; 9 positions match TRBD2. CDR3 size: 16 residues. Germline values: CDR1 SGHRS, CDR2 YFSETQ. V lost 0 bases, J lost 8 bases, and 9 bases stayed unmatched. In nucleotides, the CDR3 is TGCGCCAGCAGCTTGGTTGGGACTAGCCTCCGTTATGAGCAGTTCTTC. It is translated as CASSLVGTSLRYEQFF.

Regarding this clone: Its ends do not fully match the called genes, so a read error is possible. The chain combines TRBV5-6 with TRBJ2-7, with D hard to call. The germline V gene has CDR1 SGHDT and CDR2 YYEEEE. The CDR3 consists of 14 residues. CDR3: CASSLVGFSYEQCF. Written as DNA, the CDR3 is TGTGCCAGCAGCTTGGTAGGGTTCTCCTACGAGCAGTGCTTC.

The V gene is TRBV18, the J gene TRBJ2-5; TRBD1 aligns across 9 bases. Germline V gene sequence: CDR1 KGHSH, CDR2 LQKENI. This CDR3 has 15 residues. With 2 bases clipped from V and 4 bases from J, the junction kept 5 bases outside the gene matches. CDR3 sequence: CASSPKTGGGETQYF. DNA for the CDR3: TGTGCCAGCTCACCAAAGACAGGGGGGGGAGAGACCCAGTACTTC.

The chain is built from TRBV7-2 and TRBJ2-7; TRBD1 or TRBD2 may be the D gene (6 bases each). V gave up 1 base and J gave up 0 bases, with 10 bases separating them. This CDR3 spans 15 amino acids. Germline-derived CDR1 and CDR2 are SGHTA and FQGNSA. The CDR3 coding sequence is TGTGCCAGCAGCTTAGGAGGGGGGACCTCCTACGAGCAGTACTTC. As protein: CASSLGGGTSYEQYF.

The chain links TRBV9 to TRBJ1-2, with D possibly matching TRBD1 (5 bases). Trimming stripped 2 bases from V and 5 bases from J, with 16 bases between. From germline, CDR1 is SGDLS and CDR2 YYNGEE. CDR3 length: 15 amino acids. The CDR3 spells CASSVSRDFGYGYTF. The CDR3 DNA is TGTGCCAGCAGCGTTTCCAGGGATTTTGGGTATGGCTACACCTTC.

The genes are TRBV10-3 and TRBJ2-3; either TRBD1 or TRBD2 may fit D (5 bases each). The CDR3 runs to 17 residues. The germline V gene encodes CDR1 ENHRY and CDR2 SYGVKD. Trimming took 6 bases from V and 0 from J, leaving 19 bases between them. CDR3 in DNA: TGTGCCATCAGCTTTGGGACCTCTATGAGGAGCACAGATACGCAGTATTTT. It codes for CAISFGTSMRSTDTQYF.

The J gene is TRBJ2-7, the V gene TRBV7-2; D may be TRBD2 (5 bases). V was trimmed by 5 bases and J by 3 bases, leaving 20 bases between them. The CDR3 has 16 residues. Germline-derived CDR1 and CDR2 are SGHTA and FQGNSA. CDR3 protein: CASSRRPGTGIYEQYF. The CDR3 nucleotides read TGTGCCAGCAGCCGACGACCGGGAACGGGGATCTACGAGCAGTACTTC.

This sequence joins TRBV7-3 and TRBJ2-2; D call uncertain. The CDR3 has 16 residues. With 5 bases removed from V and 0 bases from J, the gap between germline ends came to 13 bases. Germline V gives CDR1 SGHTA, CDR2 FQGTGA. CDR3 nucleotides: TGTGCCAGCAGCCAATGGGTGGCCGCGAACACCGGGGAGCTGTTTTTT. This gives the protein CASSQWVAANTGELFF.

This chain uses TRBV5-4 with TRBJ2-1; 7 nucleotides align to TRBD2. Germline V lookup: CDR1 SGHNT, CDR2 YYREEE (reference sequence). Unmatched junction bases numbered 11, after V lost 4 bases and J lost 10 bases. This CDR3 has 14 amino acids. The CDR3 DNA is TGTGCCAGCAGCGTTCAGACTAGCCCCAGGGAGCAGTTCTTC. As protein: CASSVQTSPREQFF.

The chain employs TRBV18 and TRBJ2-5; 13 nucleotides line up with TRBD2. V dropped 6 bases and J dropped 3; count of bases not matched to a gene: 4. This CDR3 is built from 15 residues. Germline CDR1 reads KGHSH; CDR2 reads LQKENI. CDR3 DNA sequence: TGTGCCAGCTCCCGAGGGACTAGCGGGGAAGAGACCCAGTACTTC. Amino acid sequence: CASSRGTSGEETQYF. Full variable domain (remainder filled in from reference TRBV18 and TRBJ2-5): NAGVMQNPRHLVRRRGQEARLRCSPMKGHSHVYWYRQLPEEGLKFMVYLQKENIIDESGMPKERFSAEFPKEGPSILRIQQVVRGDSAAYFCASSRGTSGEETQYFGPGTRLLVL.

This chain links TRBV18 with TRBJ1-2, with D maybe TRBD1 (5 bases). The CDR3 loop spans 14 amino acids. Trimming left V 3 bases short and J 0 bases short, with 8 bases between. Looked up from germline, CDR1 is KGHSH and CDR2 is LQKENI. The CDR3 region has the DNA TGTGCCAGCTCACCGGGGCTTACTAACTATGGCTACACCTTC. This translates into CASSPGLTNYGYTF.

The rearrangement joins TRBV7-8 to TRBJ2-3, with TRBD2 identical over 10 bases. CDR3 length equals 19 residues. The trim removed 4 bases at V and 1 base at J, leaving 14 bases unmatched. Germline values: CDR1 SGHVS, CDR2 FQNEAQ. The CDR3 nucleotides are TGTGCCAGCAGCTCCGGGGTAGCGGGAGGACGCACCCGCACAGATACGCAGTATTTT. Translating it yields CASSSGVAGGRTRTDTQYF.

V is TRBV27 and J is TRBJ2-7; TRBD2 aligns across 12 bases. With 8 bases clipped from V and 6 bases from J, the junction kept 5 bases outside the gene matches. The germline gives CDR1 MNHEY, CDR2 SMNVEV (reference sequence). This CDR3 has 13 amino acids. The CDR3 DNA reads as TGTGCCAGCCGGACTAGCGGGACTAGCGAGCAGTACTTC. It encodes CASRTSGTSEQYF.

This clone was detected once. The CDR3 protein is CASVWGTSYNEQFF. The CDR3 DNA is TGTGCCAGTGTTTGGGGAACCTCCTACAATGAGCAGTTCTTC. The V gene is TRBV6-1, the J gene TRBJ2-1; D not certain. Trimming stripped 9 bases from V and 0 bases from J, with 12 bases between. Germline CDR1 and CDR2: MNHNS and SASEGT. The CDR3 is 14 amino acids.

The V and J genes are TRBV5-1 and TRBJ2-2, with D tentatively TRBD2 (6 bases). Trimming left V 4 bases short and J 1 base short, with 11 bases between. The CDR3 length is 15 residues. Germline CDR1 and CDR2: SGHRS and YFSETQ. For the CDR3, the DNA is TGCGCCAGCAGCCGCGGGACGGAGAACACCGGGGAGCTGTTTTTT. Translating gives CASSRGTENTGELFF.